The text below deals with one T cell receptor (beta chain). The V and J ends lost 1 base and 3 bases respectively, with 15 bases between them. The germline V gene has CDR1 SGHTA and CDR2 FQGNSA. The CDR3 totals 16 residues. Molecular barcoding with unique molecular identifiers was used for the TCRbeta library. From the PCR reads, TCRdb called clonotypes with MiXCR, one entry per CDR3 protein. The sample yields approximately 490,000 distinct CDR3 sequences, 9.5% to 15% seen once. These data originate in a study of T-cell reconstitution after alpha-beta-depleted transplantation in children. V is TRBV7-2 and J is TRBJ2-5; D gene uncertain. The input for sequencing was PBMCs from the stem cell graft donor, taken from the stem cell graft. This clonotype was sampled from a human donor who donated a stem cell graft to a child with combined immunodeficiency. The CDR3, as DNA: TGTGCCAGCAGCTTAGGAGGTCGCGATGTGGAAGAGACCCAGTACTTC. It encodes CASSLGGRDVEETQYF. Supplemented by reference TRBV7-2 and TRBJ2-5, the full variable domain reads GAGVSQSPSNKVTEKGKDVELRCDPISGHTALYWYRQSLGQGLEFLIYFQGNSAPDKSGLPSDRFSAERTGGSVSTLTIQRTQQEDSAVYLCASSLGGRDVEETQYFGPGTRLLVL.